This TCR beta chain was recovered during a study of T cell responses to AZD1222 COVID-19 vaccine. Study conclusions and caveats: Receipt of two AZD1222 doses was followed by a rise in Spike-specific TCR breadth and depth. Possibly, clonal diversity was underestimated; donors were largely white British and included more females.

V shed 5 bases and J shed 1 base, with 9 bases lying between them. The CDR3 extends over 14 amino acids. Germline values: CDR1 LNHDA, CDR2 SQIVND (reference sequence). Sequencing used immunoSEQ multiplex PCR; TCRdb keeps in-frame clones, though not all of them. The sample lists around 94,000 clones; more than 70% were seen once. Details on this clone: Its antigen remains unidentified. Other DNA sequences in the same sample also yield this CDR3.

The chain links TRBV19 to TRBJ1-5; D is uncertain. The clonotype comes from an adult in good health. The sequencing used peripheral blood, collected on day 0 of AZD1222 vaccination. The CDR3 region is CASSAGRSNQPQHF. DNA for the CDR3: TGTGCCAGTAGTGCCGGACGGAGCAATCAGCCCCAGCATTTT.